This is a list of T cell receptor beta chains from one sample in a study of glioma-infiltrating T cells. TCRdb re-derived calls from the multiplex PCR reads in MiXCR, one entry per CDR3 protein. The sample records roughly 120,000 distinct CDR3 sequences, approximately 25% being singletons. Sequencing was carried out using glioma tissue, nonneoplastic brain tissue, or PBMCs (not recorded which). The receptors shown here come from a human donor with low-grade glioma or glioblastoma, undergoing nonglioma brain surgery, or in good health (not recorded which). Both conserved end residues are part of each CDR3. Each record gives: V gene, clone size, J gene, D gene, CDR3 DNA, CDR3 protein. The D gene is left open where the match is weak. Clone size is not always given. Where it is, it says once, few, many or a class for expanded clones.

v_call: TRBV28
clone_size: many
j_call: TRBJ2-5
d_call: .
cdr3_nt: TGTGCCAGCAGTTTCTGGAACCAAGAGACCCAGTACTTC
cdr3_aa: CASSFWNQETQYF

v_call: TRBV30
clone_size: .
j_call: TRBJ1-2
d_call: .
cdr3_nt: TGTGCCTGGAGTGACCCCCCAAAAGGGAACTATGGCTACACCTTC
cdr3_aa: CAWSDPPKGNYGYTF

v_call: TRBV6-2/TRBV6-3
clone_size: many
j_call: TRBJ2-5
d_call: TRBD2
cdr3_nt: TGTGCCAGCAGTTACGGTCGGACTAGCGGGAGTGAGACCCAGTACTTC
cdr3_aa: CASSYGRTSGSETQYF

v_call: TRBV19
clone_size: many
j_call: TRBJ1-3
d_call: .
cdr3_nt: TGTGCCAGTACCTCACCCGGACTGATCTCTGGAAACACCATATATTTT
cdr3_aa: CASTSPGLISGNTIYF

v_call: TRBV11-2
clone_size: .
j_call: TRBJ2-3
d_call: TRBD2
cdr3_nt: TGTGCCAGCAGCCACCCGGCGGGAGGGAGCACAGATACGCAGTATTTT
cdr3_aa: CASSHPAGGSTDTQYF

v_call: TRBV27
clone_size: many
j_call: TRBJ2-3
d_call: .
cdr3_nt: TGTGCCAGCAGTTTATCGCCGCGGGCAGATCAGTATTTT
cdr3_aa: CASSLSPRADQYF

v_call: TRBV27
clone_size: many
j_call: TRBJ2-5
d_call: .
cdr3_nt: TGTGCCAGCAGTCGGACAGGGGGCCTGGCTAGCGGGAGTGTGTGCGTGAAGACCCAGTACTTC
cdr3_aa: CASSRTGGLASGSVCVKTQYF

v_call: TRBV6-1
clone_size: many
j_call: TRBJ2-1
d_call: .
cdr3_nt: TGTGCCAGCAGTGAAATAAACGGGGGCGGTGAGCAGTTCTTC
cdr3_aa: CASSEINGGGEQFF

v_call: TRBV20-1
clone_size: .
j_call: TRBJ2-7
d_call: .
cdr3_nt: TGCAGTGCTAATTCGGCTGGCGGGAACAATGAGCAGTACTTC
cdr3_aa: CSANSAGGNNEQYF

v_call: TRBV27
clone_size: many
j_call: TRBJ1-6
d_call: .
cdr3_nt: TGTGCCAGCAGTTTTTCGGGGCCTTCGTCACCCCTCCACTTT
cdr3_aa: CASSFSGPSSPLHF

v_call: TRBV7-9
clone_size: many
j_call: TRBJ2-7
d_call: .
cdr3_nt: TGTGCCAGCAGCCCTAGAATTGGGAGCTCCTACGAGCAGTACTTC
cdr3_aa: CASSPRIGSSYEQYF

v_call: TRBV27
clone_size: many
j_call: TRBJ1-5
d_call: TRBD1
cdr3_nt: TGTGCCAGCAGTTCCGGGACAGGCGGCAATCAGCCCCAGCATTTT
cdr3_aa: CASSSGTGGNQPQHF

v_call: TRBV4-2
clone_size: many
j_call: TRBJ2-7
d_call: TRBD1
cdr3_nt: TGTGCCAGCAGCCAAGGGGGGACAGGGAGGATGTACTTC
cdr3_aa: CASSQGGTGRMYF

v_call: TRBV19
clone_size: many
j_call: TRBJ2-5
d_call: .
cdr3_nt: TGTGCCAGTAGCACAGGATTTGGGGAGACCCAGTACTTC
cdr3_aa: CASSTGFGETQYF

v_call: TRBV6-1
clone_size: many
j_call: TRBJ2-7
d_call: .
cdr3_nt: TGTGCCAGCAGCCACCGGGACTTTACCTACGAGCAGTACTTC
cdr3_aa: CASSHRDFTYEQYF

v_call: TRBV12-3/TRBV12-4
clone_size: .
j_call: TRBJ2-7
d_call: .
cdr3_nt: TGTGCCAACAGTTTACGGCGGAGCTCCTACGAGCAGTACTTC
cdr3_aa: CANSLRRSSYEQYF

v_call: TRBV2
clone_size: many
j_call: TRBJ2-1
d_call: .
cdr3_nt: TGTGCCAGCAGGGGACTGGTCACCTACAATGAGCAGTTCTTC
cdr3_aa: CASRGLVTYNEQFF

v_call: TRBV27
clone_size: many
j_call: TRBJ2-7
d_call: TRBD1
cdr3_nt: TGTGCCAGCAGTCTCGGGACAGGGTTTTACGAGCAGTACTTC
cdr3_aa: CASSLGTGFYEQYF

v_call: TRBV6-6
clone_size: .
j_call: TRBJ2-7
d_call: TRBD2
cdr3_nt: TGTGCCAGCAGTTACTCGCCACTAGCGGGAGTCTACAACGAGCAGTACTTC
cdr3_aa: CASSYSPLAGVYNEQYF

v_call: TRBV12-3/TRBV12-4
clone_size: many
j_call: TRBJ2-1
d_call: .
cdr3_nt: TGTGCCAGCAGCCTAACCCCAGGGCGACTTGAGCAGTTCTTC
cdr3_aa: CASSLTPGRLEQFF

v_call: TRBV28
clone_size: .
j_call: TRBJ1-2
d_call: .
cdr3_nt: TGTGCCAGCAGTTCCGTGCATGGGTACACCTTC
cdr3_aa: CASSSVHGYTF

v_call: TRBV7-3
clone_size: many
j_call: TRBJ1-1
d_call: .
cdr3_nt: TGTGCCAGCAGCTTACACCTGAACACTGAAGCTTTCTTT
cdr3_aa: CASSLHLNTEAFF

v_call: TRBV2
clone_size: many
j_call: TRBJ1-2
d_call: .
cdr3_nt: TGTGCCAGCAAGCAGGGCGACTATGGCTACACCTTC
cdr3_aa: CASKQGDYGYTF

v_call: TRBV5-4
clone_size: few
j_call: TRBJ2-3
d_call: TRBD1
cdr3_nt: TGTGCCAGCAGCCCCACAGGGGTCGCGAGCACAGATACGCAGTATTTT
cdr3_aa: CASSPTGVASTDTQYF

v_call: TRBV20-1
clone_size: many
j_call: TRBJ2-5
d_call: .
cdr3_nt: TGCAGTGCTAGAGATGGCAGGAGCCAAGAGACCCAGTACTTC
cdr3_aa: CSARDGRSQETQYF

v_call: TRBV20-1
clone_size: medium-sized
j_call: TRBJ2-3
d_call: .
cdr3_nt: TGCAGTGCTAGAGATCTAAGGCGGGATGTCACAGATACGCAGTATTTT
cdr3_aa: CSARDLRRDVTDTQYF

v_call: TRBV15
clone_size: few
j_call: TRBJ1-5
d_call: TRBD1
cdr3_nt: TGTGCCACCAGCCGCCTCCGGGACAGCTATCAGCCCCAGCATTTT
cdr3_aa: CATSRLRDSYQPQHF

v_call: TRBV7-9
clone_size: many
j_call: TRBJ2-1
d_call: .
cdr3_nt: TGTGCCAGCAGCTTAGTGGCCAATGAGCAGTTCTTC
cdr3_aa: CASSLVANEQFF

v_call: TRBV12-3/TRBV12-4
clone_size: .
j_call: TRBJ2-2
d_call: TRBD2
cdr3_nt: TGTGCGAGCAGCCGAGGGAGCGGGAGGGGCACCGGGGGGCTGTTTTTT
cdr3_aa: CASSRGSGRGTGGLFF

v_call: TRBV20-1
clone_size: many
j_call: TRBJ2-7
d_call: .
cdr3_nt: TGCAGTGCTAGAGGGGACGGACGGTACGAGCAGTACTTC
cdr3_aa: CSARGDGRYEQYF

v_call: TRBV2
clone_size: many
j_call: TRBJ2-5
d_call: TRBD2
cdr3_nt: TGTGCCAGCAGTTTCCCCCTAGCGGGAGATGTGAGGTACCAAGAGACCCAGTACTTC
cdr3_aa: CASSFPLAGDVRYQETQYF

v_call: TRBV4-2
clone_size: many
j_call: TRBJ2-7
d_call: .
cdr3_nt: TGTGCCAGCAGCCAAGATATAGAGAGGGCTTACGAGCAGTACTTC
cdr3_aa: CASSQDIERAYEQYF

v_call: TRBV11-2
clone_size: .
j_call: TRBJ2-5
d_call: .
cdr3_nt: TGTGCCAGCAGCTTAGCTGGGTGGGGGCGGACCCAGTACTTC
cdr3_aa: CASSLAGWGRTQYF

v_call: TRBV5-1
clone_size: .
j_call: TRBJ2-2
d_call: .
cdr3_nt: TGCGCCAGCAGCTTGGCGGCGGACACCGGGGAGCTGTTTTTT
cdr3_aa: CASSLAADTGELFF

v_call: TRBV11-2
clone_size: .
j_call: TRBJ2-7
d_call: .
cdr3_nt: TGTGCCAGCAGCCCCGGGAACGTAGCCTACGAGCAGTACTTC
cdr3_aa: CASSPGNVAYEQYF

v_call: TRBV7-9
clone_size: .
j_call: TRBJ2-7
d_call: TRBD2
cdr3_nt: TGTGCCAGCAGCTTAGCTAGCGGGAGGGCCTTCGAGCAGTACTTC
cdr3_aa: CASSLASGRAFEQYF